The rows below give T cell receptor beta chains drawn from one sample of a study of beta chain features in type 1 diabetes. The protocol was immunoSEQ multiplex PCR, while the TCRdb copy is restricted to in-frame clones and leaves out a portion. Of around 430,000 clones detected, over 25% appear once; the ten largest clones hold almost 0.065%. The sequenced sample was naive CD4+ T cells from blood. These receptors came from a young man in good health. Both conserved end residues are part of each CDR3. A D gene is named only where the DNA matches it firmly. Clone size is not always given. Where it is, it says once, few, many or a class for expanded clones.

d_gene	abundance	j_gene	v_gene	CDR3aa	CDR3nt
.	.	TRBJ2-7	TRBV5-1	CASSPAGNYEQYF	TGCGCCAGCAGTCCCGCAGGGAACTACGAGCAGTACTTC
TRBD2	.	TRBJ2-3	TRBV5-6	CASSFTRSGAQYF	TGTGCCAGCAGCTTCACTAGGAGCGGGGCGCAGTATTTT
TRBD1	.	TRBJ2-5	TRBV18	CASSSGQGSETQYF	TGTGCCAGCTCATCGGGACAGGGATCGGAGACCCAGTACTTC
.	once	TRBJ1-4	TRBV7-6	CASSLLGEKLFF	TGTGCCAGCAGCTTACTAGGGGAAAAACTGTTTTTT
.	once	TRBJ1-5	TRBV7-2	CASSLAGELQPQHF	TGTGCCAGCAGCTTAGCTGGGGAGCTCCAGCCCCAGCATTTT
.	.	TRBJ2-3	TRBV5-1	CASSFLNRDSTDTQYF	TGCGCCAGCAGCTTCCTGAACAGGGATAGCACAGATACGCAGTATTTT
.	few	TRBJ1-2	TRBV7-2	CASSLVPGANYGYTF	TGTGCCAGCAGCTTAGTTCCGGGAGCTAACTATGGCTACACCTTC
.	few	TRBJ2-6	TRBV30	CAWSVRGSGANVLTF	TGTGCCTGGAGTGTACGGGGATCTGGGGCCAACGTCCTGACTTTC
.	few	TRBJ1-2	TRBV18	CASSSDSYGYTF	TGTGCCAGCTCATCGGACAGCTATGGCTACACCTTC
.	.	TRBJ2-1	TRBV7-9	CASSYSQRNEQFF	TGTGCCAGCAGTTACTCCCAAAGGAATGAGCAGTTCTTC